This is a list of T cell receptor beta chains from one sample in a study of blood T cell repertoires in COVID-19. Assay used: immunoSEQ multiplex PCR; TCRdb lists only in-frame clones, some missing. Seen here are some 140,000 clones, more than 65% observed once, and the top ten hold over 10%. Sequenced sample: peripheral blood. The receptors stem from a man older than 75 with acute or convalescent COVID-19. Each CDR3 is given with its conserved first and last residue. Fields, in order: V gene, D gene, clone size, CDR3 length, J gene, CDR3 protein, CDR3 DNA. D genes are given only for firm matches. Where a row states a size, it is once, few, many or the class of an expanded clone; other rows omit it.

TRBV19,NA,NA,14,TRBJ1-1,CASSTDFPAGEAFF,TGTGCCAGTAGTACCGACTTTCCCGCCGGTGAAGCTTTCTTT
TRBV3-1/TRBV3-2,TRBD2,NA,15,TRBJ2-1,CASSPTSGGAREQFF,TGTGCCAGCAGCCCGACTAGCGGGGGGGCCCGGGAGCAGTTCTTC
TRBV19,NA,few,14,TRBJ2-5,CASSIGPGAETQYF,TGTGCCAGTAGTATAGGCCCAGGGGCAGAGACCCAGTACTTC
TRBV14,NA,NA,15,TRBJ1-4,CASSQATGSREKLFF,TGTGCCAGCAGCCAGGCCACAGGGTCGAGGGAAAAACTGTTTTTT
TRBV5-1,TRBD1,NA,12,TRBJ2-2,CASSHRGGELFF,TGCGCCAGCAGCCACAGGGGCGGGGAGCTGTTTTTT
TRBV6-5,TRBD1,NA,16,TRBJ1-1,CASSYDRDRGKAEAFF,TGTGCCAGCAGTTATGACCGGGACAGGGGGAAGGCTGAAGCTTTCTTT
TRBV4-2,NA,once,12,TRBJ1-2,CASSQDVYGYTF,TGTGCCAGCAGCCAAGACGTCTATGGCTACACCTTC
TRBV11-3,TRBD1,NA,12,TRBJ1-1,CASSLSGGHAFF,TGTGCCAGCAGCTTATCAGGGGGCCACGCTTTCTTT
TRBV29-1,NA,few,14,TRBJ2-1,CSVEAAGVGNEQFF,TGCAGCGTTGAAGCAGCAGGGGTCGGGAATGAGCAGTTCTTC
TRBV3-1/TRBV3-2,NA,once,15,TRBJ1-6,CASSRSGLSATPLHF,TGTGCCAGCAGCCGGTCGGGTCTATCAGCGACACCCCTCCACTTT
TRBV7-9,TRBD2,NA,17,TRBJ2-1,CASSPLGLAGGPLEQFF,TGTGCCAGCAGCCCTCTCGGACTAGCGGGGGGGCCTTTGGAGCAGTTCTTC
TRBV6-2/TRBV6-3,NA,NA,13,TRBJ1-4,CASSSPQVEKLFF,TGTGCCAGCAGTTCACCGCAGGTTGAAAAACTGTTTTTT
TRBV7-9,TRBD1,NA,15,TRBJ1-5,CASSFSGQGDQPQHF,TGTGCCAGCAGCTTTTCAGGGCAGGGGGATCAGCCCCAGCATTTT
TRBV9,NA,NA,15,TRBJ1-5,CASSVGKQSNQPQHF,TGTGCCAGCAGCGTAGGGAAACAGAGCAATCAGCCCCAGCATTTT
TRBV2,NA,few,11,TRBJ2-3,CAGLYTDTQYF,TGTGCCGGGCTATACACAGATACGCAGTATTTT
TRBV14,NA,NA,15,TRBJ1-4,CASSTDQGFNEKLFF,TGTGCCAGCAGCACTGACCAGGGCTTCAATGAAAAACTGTTTTTT
TRBV10-3,TRBD1,NA,14,TRBJ2-7,CAISDGTGALEQYF,TGTGCCATCAGTGACGGGACAGGGGCCCTCGAGCAGTACTTC
TRBV29-1,NA,few,12,TRBJ1-4,CSVGVVAVGLFF,TGCAGCGTTGGGGTTGTAGCGGTAGGACTGTTTTTT
TRBV10-3,NA,NA,14,TRBJ2-7,CAISRDTHPYEQYF,TGTGCCATCTCTCGGGACACCCACCCTTACGAGCAGTACTTC
TRBV2,NA,NA,15,TRBJ2-1,CASTGWVSLLSEQFF,TGTGCCAGCACAGGGTGGGTTTCTCTTCTTAGCGAGCAGTTCTTC
TRBV4-3,TRBD2,NA,17,TRBJ2-7,CASSQAWTSGYTYEQYF,TGCGCCAGCAGCCAAGCTTGGACTAGCGGATATACCTACGAGCAGTACTTC
TRBV5-1,NA,NA,12,TRBJ2-1,CASSFATNEQFF,TGCGCCAGCAGCTTTGCTACGAATGAGCAGTTCTTC
TRBV10-3,NA,NA,15,TRBJ1-2,CAISDISGQEGGYTF,TGTGCCATCAGTGATATCTCAGGCCAGGAGGGCGGCTACACCTTC
TRBV7-3,NA,NA,16,TRBJ2-5,CASSQWAGDIQETQYF,TGTGCCAGCAGCCAGTGGGCGGGGGACATCCAAGAGACCCAGTACTTC
TRBV7-2,NA,NA,15,TRBJ1-6,CASSVLGGGNSPLHF,TGTGCCAGCAGCGTCCTTGGGGGGGGAAATTCACCCCTCCACTTT
TRBV20-1,TRBD2,NA,15,TRBJ2-1,CSASQGGGVGNEQFF,TGCAGTGCTAGTCAAGGCGGGGGAGTTGGTAATGAGCAGTTCTTC
TRBV5-5,NA,NA,17,TRBJ2-3,CASSLARPAASTDTQYF,TGTGCCAGCAGCTTGGCCAGGCCAGCCGCTAGCACAGATACGCAGTATTTT
TRBV11-3,NA,NA,14,TRBJ2-7,CASSLEGGSYEQYF,TGTGCCAGCAGCTTGGAGGGGGGGAGCTACGAGCAGTACTTC
TRBV24-1,NA,NA,14,TRBJ2-5,CATSEGGPAETQYF,TGTGCCACCAGTGAGGGGGGGCCGGCGGAGACCCAGTACTTC
TRBV7-3,NA,NA,16,TRBJ1-2,CASSPQSGQPAVGYTF,TGTGCCAGCAGCCCCCAATCCGGACAGCCGGCTGTAGGCTACACCTTC
TRBV5-1,TRBD2,few,15,TRBJ2-1,CASSFRTSGTDEQFF,TGCGCCAGCAGCTTTAGGACTAGCGGGACCGATGAGCAGTTCTTC
TRBV7-6,TRBD1,NA,16,TRBJ1-3,CASSSGTVDSGNTIYF,TGTGCCAGCAGCTCAGGGACAGTTGACTCTGGAAACACCATATATTTT
TRBV12-3/TRBV12-4,TRBD2,NA,13,TRBJ2-7,CASSLSGGQEQYF,TGTGCCAGCAGTTTATCGGGGGGGCAGGAGCAGTACTTC
TRBV11-2,NA,NA,15,TRBJ2-3,CASSLRPGGTDTQYF,TGTGCCAGCAGCTTACGGCCCGGGGGCACAGATACGCAGTATTTT
TRBV6-6,TRBD2,NA,15,TRBJ2-1,CASTQGTSGLYEQFF,TGTGCCAGCACCCAGGGGACTAGCGGGTTGTATGAGCAGTTCTTC
TRBV3-1/TRBV3-2,NA,NA,19,TRBJ2-4,CASSQDWSLASLAKNIQYF,TGTGCCAGCAGCCAAGATTGGTCCCTAGCCTCCCTAGCCAAAAACATTCAGTACTTC
TRBV4-1,NA,NA,12,TRBJ2-7,CASSQDRREQYF,TGCGCCAGCAGCCAAGATCGGCGGGAGCAGTACTTC
TRBV27,NA,NA,16,TRBJ1-6,CASSLGAGAGNSPLHF,TGTGCCAGCAGTTTAGGAGCAGGGGCAGGTAATTCACCCCTCCACTTT
TRBV6-6,NA,NA,14,TRBJ1-1,CASSYGQRNTEAFF,TGTGCCAGCAGTTACGGACAGCGGAACACTGAAGCTTTCTTT
TRBV9,NA,once,14,TRBJ1-6,CASSVGGAYSPLHF,TGTGCCAGCAGCGTGGGCGGGGCGTATTCACCCCTCCACTTT
TRBV5-1,NA,NA,15,TRBJ2-7,CASSLQRGGPYEQYF,TGCGCCAGCAGCTTGCAAAGGGGGGGACCCTACGAGCAGTACTTC
TRBV19,NA,few,15,TRBJ1-2,CASRKGQVSNYGYTF,TGTGCCAGTAGGAAGGGGCAGGTCTCCAACTATGGCTACACCTTC
TRBV6-5,TRBD1,once,13,TRBJ1-5,CASSDRDHQPQHF,TGTGCCAGCAGCGACAGGGACCATCAGCCCCAGCATTTT
TRBV9,TRBD1,NA,17,TRBJ1-4,CASSVGGTGVSNEKLFF,TGTGCCAGCAGCGTAGGTGGGACAGGAGTGTCTAATGAAAAACTGTTTTTT
TRBV20-1,NA,NA,10,TRBJ1-2,CSVPLYGYTF,TGCAGTGTTCCCCTATATGGCTACACCTTC
TRBV18,NA,NA,14,TRBJ2-7,CASSPRELPYEQYF,TGTGCCAGCTCACCCCGGGAACTCCCCTACGAGCAGTACTTC
TRBV25-1,NA,NA,14,TRBJ2-3,CASSDSGRADTQYF,TGTGCCAGCAGTGATTCCGGCAGGGCTGATACGCAGTATTTT
TRBV5-1,TRBD1,NA,13,TRBJ1-1,CASSLGQGDRAFF,TGCGCCAGCAGCTTGGGGCAGGGGGATAGAGCTTTCTTT
TRBV19,NA,NA,14,TRBJ2-1,CASSPGSGYNEQFF,TGTGCCAGTAGTCCAGGGTCAGGCTACAATGAGCAGTTCTTC
TRBV18,NA,few,15,TRBJ2-2,CASSPGAPNTGELFF,TGTGCCAGCTCACCAGGGGCGCCGAACACCGGGGAGCTGTTTTTT
TRBV6-2/TRBV6-3,NA,NA,14,TRBJ2-5,CASSYKEYQETQYF,TGTGCCAGCAGTTACAAGGAGTACCAAGAGACCCAGTACTTC
TRBV6-4,NA,once,15,TRBJ2-1,CASSALTGSYNEQFF,TGTGCCAGCAGTGCACTGACAGGAAGCTACAATGAGCAGTTCTTC
TRBV5-4,NA,NA,15,TRBJ2-7,CASSLLQGAVYEQYF,TGTGCCAGCAGCTTACTACAGGGAGCGGTGTACGAGCAGTACTTC
TRBV11-3,TRBD1,NA,14,TRBJ2-2,CASSSNRGRGELFF,TGTGCCAGCAGTTCGAACAGGGGGAGAGGGGAGCTGTTTTTT
TRBV10-3,TRBD1,NA,14,TRBJ1-1,CAISDDRALGEAFF,TGTGCCATCAGTGATGACAGGGCCCTCGGTGAAGCTTTCTTT